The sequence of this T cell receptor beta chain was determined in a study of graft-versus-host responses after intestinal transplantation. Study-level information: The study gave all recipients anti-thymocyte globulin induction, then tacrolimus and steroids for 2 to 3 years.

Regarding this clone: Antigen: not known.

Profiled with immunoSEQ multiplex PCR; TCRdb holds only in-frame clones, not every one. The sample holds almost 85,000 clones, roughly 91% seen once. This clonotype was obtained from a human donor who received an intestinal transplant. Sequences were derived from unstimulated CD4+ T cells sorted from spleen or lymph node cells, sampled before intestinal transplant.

The CDR3 loop is CASSVEGTSGSGEQYF. CDR3 DNA sequence: TGTGCCAGCAGCGTAGAGGGCACTAGCGGGTCGGGCGAGCAGTACTTC. The rearrangement uses TRBV9 and TRBJ2-7, with 9 bases identical to TRBD2. V was clipped by 0 bases and J by 6 bases; unmatched bases: 10. This CDR3 has 16 residues. Germline lookup yields CDR1 SGDLS and CDR2 YYNGEE.